This is a list of T cell receptor beta chains from one sample in a study of T cell responses to AZD1222 COVID-19 vaccine. Sequencing used immunoSEQ multiplex PCR; TCRdb keeps in-frame clones, though not all of them. The profile shows about 130,000 clones, 88% of them singletons. Specimen: peripheral blood, collected on day 0 of AZD1222 vaccination. The source of these receptors is an adult in good health. CDR3s leave out the opening cysteine and the closing phenylalanine or tryptophan.

TRBJ2-7,TRBV25-1,ASSDPLRSGEQY
TRBJ2-5,TRBV2,ASSEKRLQETQY
TRBJ2-7,TRBV7-3,ASSFDPNGEQY
TRBJ2-7,TRBV27,ASSVLAGVYEQY
TRBJ1-1,TRBV28,ASRTQTSEAF
TRBJ2-3,TRBV5-1,ASSPESGSTDTQY
TRBJ1-6,TRBV5-1,ASSPRREGSPLH
TRBJ2-2,TRBV19,ASSLDRGTGELF
TRBJ2-5,TRBV6-5,ASSLQVQETQY
TRBJ1-2,TRBV4-2,ASSQDKGIVGGYT
TRBJ1-6,TRBV11-3,ASSPAGGEGSPLH
TRBJ1-3,TRBV9,ASSRDRAGNTIY
TRBJ2-7,TRBV7-5,VRSPTSGRDHEQY
TRBJ2-6,TRBV5-6,ASSLTPAGANVLT
TRBJ1-5,TRBV7-2,ASSSGVGPLVPQH
TRBJ2-7,TRBV19,ASSMRAGASYEQY
TRBJ1-5,TRBV7-8,ASSSRDRGVQPQH
TRBJ1-1,TRBV30,ALAVSEAF
TRBJ2-7,TRBV24-1,ATSDRQDLTGEQY
TRBJ2-3,TRBV11-3,ASSFSGSTDTQY
TRBJ1-2,TRBV11-1,ASSPGTGRGYT
TRBJ2-1,TRBV13,ASSLGGTSSRGDEQF
TRBJ1-5,TRBV6-4,ASSVLQGNNQPQH
TRBJ1-2,TRBV5-1,ASSYDGLSNYGYT
TRBJ1-2,TRBV11-2,ASSRTGGNYGYT
TRBJ2-1,TRBV28,ASSLLRIRNEQF
TRBJ2-7,TRBV28,ASSLGRPPYEQY
TRBJ2-3,TRBV12-3/TRBV12-4,ASNDRATDTQY
TRBJ2-1,TRBV5-4,ASSAAGGPYNEQF
TRBJ1-5,TRBV19,ASSPTGGTSQPQH
TRBJ2-7,TRBV7-2,ASSPGLARAYEQY
TRBJ1-3,TRBV18,ASSPGGQAGNTIY
TRBJ1-4,TRBV12-2,ASRLGYSEKLF
TRBJ2-7,TRBV6-5,ATQDRGRHEQY
TRBJ1-2,TRBV14,ASKMTGANYGYT
TRBJ1-4,TRBV6-6,ASSYPQGNNEKLF
TRBJ2-3,TRBV11-3,ASTGFSDTQY
TRBJ1-1,TRBV4-3,ASSQDRGRRTEAF
TRBJ1-3,TRBV5-5,ASSLFARDTIY
TRBJ1-2,TRBV14,ASSQEGQFYGYT
TRBJ2-5,TRBV11-3,ASSLGVSVWTQY